The 28 T cell receptor beta chains below all came from one sample that was sequenced in a study of CD8 T cells in ankylosing spondylitis. TCRdb re-called the 5' RACE reads through MiXCR, storing one row per CDR3 protein. This sample has approximately 100,000 distinct CDR3 sequences, with 24% found just once. The sample was synovial fluid, either unsorted or a sorted T cell fraction (not recorded which). Source of these receptors: a male donor with ankylosing spondylitis.

The chain couples TRBV9 to TRBJ1-1; D unclear. Trimming cost V 5 bases and J 2 bases, with 13 bases left between them. CDR1 is SGDLS, CDR2 YYNGEE, per germline. The CDR3 has 14 residues. This CDR3 is CASRRGAENTEAFF. The CDR3 DNA reads TGTGCCAGCAGACGGGGAGCCGAAAACACTGAAGCTTTCTTT.

This clonotype appeared a few times. The CDR3 nucleotides read TGTGCCAGCAGCTTAGTAGGAAACAGTGGTAGCAATCAGCCCCAGCATTTT. Translated: CASSLVGNSGSNQPQHF. J is TRBJ1-5 and V is TRBV7-8; D unclear. There are 17 residues in the CDR3. Germline V lookup: CDR1 SGHVS, CDR2 FQNEAQ. The V end lost 1 base, the J end lost 0 bases, and 13 bases lay between the germline ends. Full variable domain (missing parts from reference TRBV7-8 and TRBJ1-5): GAGVSQSPRYKVAKRGQDVALRCDPISGHVSLFWYQQALGQGPEFLTYFQNEAQLDKSGLPSDRFFAERPEGSVSTLKIQRTQQEDSAVYLCASSLVGNSGSNQPQHFGDGTRLSIL.

CDR3 region: CSARQGGRVDTQYF. DNA for the CDR3: TGCAGTGCTAGACAGGGGGGGCGTGTAGATACGCAGTATTTT. The V gene is TRBV20-1, the J gene TRBJ2-3, with D perhaps matching TRBD1 or TRBD2 (7 bases each). CDR1 is DFQATT, CDR2 SNEGSKA, per germline (reference sequence). V lost 2 bases and J lost 5, with 14 bases in between. This CDR3 spans 14 amino acids.

This clonotype was found many times. V is TRBV30 and J is TRBJ2-5, with D possibly being TRBD1 (5 bases). Trimming took off 4 bases at V and 7 bases at J, with 10 bases between the two ends. This CDR3 comprises 11 residues. The germline V gene has CDR1 GTSNPN and CDR2 SVGIG (reference sequence). The CDR3 sequence is CAWTYQGTQYF. For the CDR3, the DNA is TGTGCCTGGACCTACCAGGGGACCCAGTACTTC. Combining the CDR3 with reference TRBV30 and TRBJ2-5 gives the whole variable domain SQTIHQWPATLVQPVGSPLSLECTVEGTSNPNLYWYRQAAGRGLQLLFYSVGIGQISSEVPQNLSASRPQDRQFILSSKKLLLSDSGFYLCAWTYQGTQYFGPGTRLLVL.

This clonotype has a handful of counts. The V gene is TRBV3-1, the J gene TRBJ2-2; TRBD2 matches 8 bases. The V gene end was trimmed by 4 bases and the J gene end by 0 bases; junction bases not matched to a gene: 7. From germline, CDR1 is LGHDT and CDR2 YNNKEL (reference sequence). The CDR3 loop spans 17 amino acids. This CDR3 reads CASSPLPGLANTGELFF. In DNA, the CDR3 is TGTGCCAGCAGCCCTCTCCCGGGACTAGCGAACACCGGGGAGCTGTTTTTT.

This clonotype was found a few times. The chain carries TRBV24-1 and TRBJ1-5, with D possibly TRBD1 on 5 matching bases. Trimming cost V 9 bases and J 2 bases, with 10 bases left between them. The germline V gene encodes CDR1 KGHDR and CDR2 SFDVKD. The CDR3 length is 13 residues. The CDR3 nucleotides read TGTGCCACCTCCCGCAGGGGCAATCAGCCCCAGCATTTT. Protein product: CATSRRGNQPQHF.

This clonotype was recorded a few times. The rearrangement joins TRBV27 to TRBJ2-1, with D tentatively TRBD1 (6 bases). V dropped 6 bases and J dropped 1 base, with 10 bases sitting between them. CDR1 and CDR2 (germline): MNHEY, SMNVEV (reference sequence). The CDR3 is made up of 14 amino acids. CDR3: CASSQGTSYNEQFF. Here the CDR3 DNA reads TGTGCCAGCAGCCAGGGGACATCCTACAATGAGCAGTTCTTC.

Only a few counts were recorded for this clonotype. The chain uses TRBV20-1 and TRBJ2-1; D perhaps matches TRBD1 (6 bases). The CDR3 extends over 11 amino acids. V was shortened by 6 bases and J by 9 bases, with 12 bases between the two germline ends. Per the germline V gene, CDR1 is DFQATT and CDR2 is SNEGSKA (reference sequence). The CDR3 region is CSANREAEQFF. In nucleotides, the CDR3 is TGCAGTGCAAACAGGGAAGCTGAGCAGTTCTTC.

This clonotype was detected ten times or more. V usage is TRBV6-2 or TRBV6-3 and J usage is TRBJ1-1; D gene unclear. The CDR3 contains 14 residues. Germline V CDR1 and CDR2: MNHEY, SVGEGT. The ends were cut back, 2 bases at V and 0 bases at J, with 7 bases in the middle. This CDR3 is CASSYGRVNTEAFF. The CDR3 coding sequence is TGTGCCAGCAGTTACGGCAGAGTGAACACTGAAGCTTTCTTT.

This clonotype turned up a few times. The chain joins TRBV7-2 to TRBJ1-2, with unresolved D. Germline assignment: CDR1 SGHTA and CDR2 FQGNSA. The CDR3 sequence is 13 residues long. Trimming took off 1 base at V and 6 bases at J, with 9 bases between the two ends. The DNA for the CDR3 is TGTGCCAGCAGCTTAGGAAGGGAGGATGGCTACACCTTC. It yields the protein CASSLGREDGYTF.

This clonotype was found once. The V call is TRBV12-3 or TRBV12-4, the J call TRBJ2-2, with 8 bases lining up with TRBD1. Trimming cost V 5 bases and J 0 bases; bases outside gene matches: 2. CDR3 length: 15 residues. In DNA form, the CDR3 reads TGTGCCAGCAGTAGACAGGGGACGAACACCGGGGAGCTGTTTTTT. Its translation is CASSRQGTNTGELFF.

V and J are TRBV20-1 and TRBJ1-1; the match to TRBD1 covers 8 bases. V shed 5 bases, J shed 4 bases, and the junction held 9 bases outside the gene matches. Germline V CDR1 and CDR2: DFQATT, SNEGSKA (reference sequence). The CDR3 extends over 14 amino acids. CDR3 amino acids: CSARRDRRPTEAFF. CDR3 DNA: TGCAGTGCTCGCCGGGACAGGAGACCCACTGAAGCTTTCTTT.

The rearrangement uses TRBV4-1 and TRBJ2-1; 7 bases agree with TRBD2. With V trimmed by 0 bases and J by 3 bases, 5 bases remained unmatched. The CDR3 totals 16 residues. CDR1 and CDR2 (germline): MGHRA, YSYEKL. CDR3 in amino acids: CASSQEVGGGYNEQFF. CDR3 DNA sequence: TGCGCCAGCAGCCAAGAAGTCGGCGGGGGCTACAATGAGCAGTTCTTC.

The J gene is TRBJ1-5, the V gene TRBV28, with TRBD1 identical over 8 bases. Trimming cost V 1 base and J 7 bases; bases outside gene matches: 6. The CDR3 spans 15 residues. Germline CDR1 MDHEN, CDR2 SYDVKM. CDR3 residues: CASSLSGGAIQPQHF. In DNA, the CDR3 is TGTGCCAGCAGTTTATCAGGGGGCGCGATCCAGCCCCAGCATTTT.

The chain links TRBV12-3 or TRBV12-4 to TRBJ1-1; D remains unclear. Deletions cut 3 bases from V and 3 bases from J, with 5 bases between. There are 12 residues in the CDR3. For the CDR3, the DNA is TGTGCCAGCAGTTTGGAGTACACTGAAGCTTTCTTT. Protein product: CASSLEYTEAFF.

This clonotype was counted a few times. This chain uses TRBV18 with TRBJ2-4; 9 nucleotides line up with TRBD1. J was trimmed by 9 bases and V by 1 base; bases with no gene match: 4. Germline CDR1 reads KGHSH; CDR2 reads LQKENI. The CDR3 extends over 14 amino acids. This chain's CDR3 is CASSPRQGEAIQYF. Here the CDR3 DNA reads TGTGCCAGCTCACCACGACAGGGGGAAGCCATTCAGTACTTC.

The chain couples TRBV30 to TRBJ1-5; D remains unclear. CDR3 length: 16 amino acids. Per germline, CDR1 GTSNPN and CDR2 SVGIG (reference sequence). V was shortened by 1 base and J by 1 base, with 14 bases between the two germline ends. The CDR3 DNA reads TGTGCCTGGAGTGCCGGGCTCCGGGGAAGCAATCAGCCCCAGCATTTT. Its protein is CAWSAGLRGSNQPQHF.

This clonotype was seen a handful of times. J is TRBJ1-2 and V is TRBV12-3 or TRBV12-4; 8 bases are a match to TRBD1. The CDR3 contains 14 residues. Trimming at V came to 5 bases and at J to 8 bases, leaving 10 bases not matched to a gene. This CDR3 is CASSQPGQASGYTF. In nucleotides, the CDR3 is TGTGCCAGCAGTCAACCGGGACAGGCCAGCGGCTACACCTTC.

A note on this clonotype: With a much larger clone just one base away, this may be a read error. V is TRBV5-1 and J is TRBJ1-1; tentative D call: TRBD1 (5 bases). The germline CDR1 and CDR2 sequences are SGHRS and YFSETQ. V was clipped by 2 bases and J by 4 bases, with 15 bases between them. This CDR3 is 15 amino acids long. The CDR3 DNA reads as TGCGCCAGCAGCTTTACCCTGGGGCCGGGCACTGAAGCTTTCTTT. This translates into CASSFTLGPGTEAFF.

This clonotype has only a few counts. This chain joins TRBV28 and TRBJ2-7, with TRBD2 matching over 10 bases. Germline CDR1 reads MDHEN; CDR2 reads SYDVKM. CDR3 length: 15 amino acids. Trimming took 6 bases from V and 0 from J; bases not matched to a gene: 5. The CDR3 protein is CASSPSGSRSYEQYV. CDR3 sequence (DNA): TGTGCCAGCAGCCCTAGCGGGAGTCGCTCCTACGAGCAGTACGTC.

In its sample, this clonotype was seen a few times. The chain couples TRBV29-1 to TRBJ2-5; 7 nucleotides line up with TRBD1. There are 13 residues in the CDR3. Germline CDR1 is SQVTM and CDR2 is ANQGSEA. Trimming at V came to 3 bases and at J to 4 bases, leaving 5 bases not matched to a gene. CDR3 in amino acids: CSVERGRRETQYF. Written as DNA, the CDR3 is TGCAGCGTTGAGAGGGGGCGAAGAGAGACCCAGTACTTC. The full variable domain, with the rest looked up from reference TRBV29-1 and TRBJ2-5, is SAVISQKPSRDICQRGTSLTIQCQVDSQVTMMFWYRQQPGQSLTLIATANQGSEATYESGFVIDKFPISRPNLTFSTLTVSNMSPEDSSIYLCSVERGRRETQYFGPGTRLLVL.

This clonotype was recorded at least ten times. This sequence joins TRBV6-1 and TRBJ2-1; 7 bases are shared with TRBD2. In germline, CDR1 is MNHNS, CDR2 SASEGT. J lost 0 bases, V lost 5 bases, and 7 bases had no gene match. This CDR3 region has 16 residues. In nucleotides, the CDR3 is TGTGCCAGCAGTCGGGAGGCAGATAGCTCCTACAATGAGCAGTTCTTC. It encodes CASSREADSSYNEQFF.

The CDR3 DNA reads TGCGCCAGCGGTAGCGCCCGCACCGGGGAGCTGTTTTTT. Its protein is CASGSARTGELFF. J is TRBJ2-2 and V is TRBV4-1, with D tentatively TRBD2 (5 bases). V shed 8 bases and J shed 4 bases, with 11 bases lying between them. The CDR3 is made up of 13 amino acids. The germline CDR1 and CDR2 sequences are MGHRA and YSYEKL.

This clonotype was picked up many times. The chain uses TRBV28 and TRBJ2-6; no clear D. The CDR3 length is 15 residues. Trimming pared 3 bases from V and 0 bases from J, leaving 6 bases between. Looked up from germline, CDR1 is MDHEN and CDR2 is SYDVKM. The CDR3 sequence is CASSFTGSGANVLTF. CDR3 nucleotides: TGTGCCAGCAGTTTTACGGGCTCTGGGGCCAACGTCCTGACTTTC.

This clonotype was recorded a few times. The chain carries TRBV19 and TRBJ1-2, with 7 positions matching TRBD1. The CDR3 extends over 14 amino acids. The V gene's germline CDR1 is LNHDA and CDR2 SQIVND (reference sequence). J gave up 5 bases and V 5 bases, and 8 bases lay outside the gene matches. CDR3: CASSPPNRGYGYTF. The DNA of the CDR3 is TGTGCCAGTAGTCCCCCTAACAGGGGATATGGCTACACCTTC.

The V call is TRBV28, the J call TRBJ1-2; unclear D gene. Germline CDR1 reads MDHEN; CDR2 reads SYDVKM. Trimming cost V 2 bases and J 3 bases, with 7 bases left between them. The CDR3 loop spans 13 amino acids. The CDR3 loop is CASSLNSYYGYTF. CDR3 sequence (DNA): TGTGCCAGCAGTTTAAACAGTTACTATGGCTACACCTTC.

The genes are TRBV2 and TRBJ2-3, with TRBD1 identical over 8 bases. Trimming cost V 7 bases and J 0 bases; bases outside gene matches: 3. This CDR3 is 14 amino acids long. Germline loops: CDR1 SNHLY, CDR2 FYNNEI. The CDR3 region has the DNA TGTGCCAGCACCCGGACAGGGAGCACAGATACGCAGTATTTT. It encodes CASTRTGSTDTQYF.

CDR3 in DNA: TGTGCCAGCAGCCGGGGGGGAAGTGTAGAGACCCAGTACTTC. Protein: CASSRGGSVETQYF. The V call is TRBV6-1, the J call TRBJ2-5; 8 nucleotides agree with TRBD2. The germline V gene encodes CDR1 MNHNS and CDR2 SASEGT. The CDR3 sequence is 14 residues long. J gave up 4 bases and V 6 bases, and 7 bases lay outside the gene matches.